This T cell receptor (beta chain) stems from a study of cytomegalovirus exposure and HLA in healthy donors. The study, taken as a whole, reports: For most TCR sequences rarity was the rule, although some public TCRs occurred in many donors.

Germline CDR1 is GTSNPN and CDR2 is SVGIG (reference sequence). The ends were cut back, 3 bases at V and 0 bases at J, with 9 bases in the middle. The CDR3 has 13 amino acids. A note on this clone: Its antigen remains unknown.

The approximately 120-subject validation cohort, separate from the roughly 670-subject first cohort, included the donors. The repertoire was sequenced with immunoSEQ multiplex PCR; TCRdb's copy has only in-frame clones and lacks some. The table lists hundreds of thousands of clones, over 75% of them singletons. This clonotype was sampled from a man between 18 and 29 years old in good health and CMV-seropositive. The sequenced material came from PBMCs. V and J are TRBV30 and TRBJ2-7; D gene ambiguous. In DNA, the CDR3 is TGTGCCTGGAGGCCCCCTCCCTCCTACGAGCAGTACTTC. Amino acids: CAWRPPPSYEQYF.